These 3 T cell receptor beta chains share one sample of origin, sequenced in a study of T-cell reconstitution after alpha-beta-depleted transplantation in children. For TCRbeta, the library was prepared with unique molecular identifiers. One entry per CDR3 protein results from TCRdb running MiXCR on the PCR reads. This table holds 750,000 to 950,000 distinct CDR3 sequences, approximately 15% found once. Sequenced here: PBMCs, mostly from graft donor cells, sampled 360 days after TCRalphabeta/CD19-depleted stem cell transplant. These receptors originate from a male patient younger than 18 who had a stem cell transplant for acute lymphoblastic leukemia, so the T cells may come from the graft donor.

This clonotype was detected only a few times. The J gene is TRBJ2-1, the V gene TRBV12-3 or TRBV12-4; the D is unclear. Trimming took off 6 bases at V and 6 bases at J, with 21 bases between the two ends. There are 16 residues in the CDR3. The CDR3 DNA sequence: TGTGCCAGCAGAGGATTTTTGAGGCTACTGGGCAATGAGCAGTTCTTC. Translated: CASRGFLRLLGNEQFF.

This clonotype showed up many times. The rearrangement links TRBV9 to TRBJ2-1; tentative D call: TRBD1 (6 bases). CDR3 length: 16 residues. The germline V and J ends were trimmed by 3 bases and 7 bases, with 20 bases remaining between them. CDR1 SGDLS and CDR2 YYNGEE come from the germline V gene. In nucleotides, the CDR3 is TGTGCCAGCAGCGAGAGACAGGTATTCGGAGGAAATGAGCAGTTCTTC. Amino acid sequence: CASSERQVFGGNEQFF.

This clonotype was detected ten times or more. The rearrangement links TRBV7-9 to TRBJ2-3; the match to TRBD2 covers 8 bases. CDR1 is SEHNR, CDR2 FQNEAQ, per germline (reference sequence). With V trimmed by 6 bases and J by 4 bases, 9 bases remained unmatched. CDR3 length equals 15 residues. In DNA form, the CDR3 reads TGTGCCAGCAGGGAGGAGCGGGAGCTAGCAGATACGCAGTATTTT. This gives the protein CASREERELADTQYF.